These 28 T cell receptor beta chains were all obtained from the same sample, sequenced in a study of T-cell reconstitution after alpha-beta-depleted transplantation in children. The TCRbeta library incorporated unique molecular identifiers. Each CDR3 protein gets one entry after TCRdb re-called the PCR reads with MiXCR. This sample yields some 840,000 distinct CDR3 sequences, of which 16% are seen a single time; roughly 5% belongs to the top ten. Material: PBMCs, mostly from graft donor cells, obtained 360 days after TCRalphabeta/CD19-depleted stem cell transplant. The source of these receptors is a male patient younger than 18 who had a stem cell transplant for acute lymphoblastic leukemia, so the T cells may come from the graft donor.

The chain has TRBV7-6 and TRBJ2-7; 9 bases match TRBD1. In germline, CDR1 is SGHVS, CDR2 FNYEAQ. V gave up 2 bases and J gave up 3 bases; unmatched junction bases: 8. This CDR3 comprises 16 residues. In DNA, the CDR3 is TGTGCCAGCAGCTTACATCCGACAGGGGGTTACTACGAGCAGTACTTC. It translates to CASSLHPTGGYYEQYF. Full variable domain (outside the CDR3, taken from reference TRBV7-6 and TRBJ2-7): GAGVSQSPRYKVTKRGQDVALRCDPISGHVSLYWYRQALGQGPEFLTYFNYEAQQDKSGLPNDRFSAERPEGSISTLTIQRTEQRDSAMYRCASSLHPTGGYYEQYFGPGTRLTVT.

The chain links TRBV12-3 or TRBV12-4 to TRBJ2-1; 7 bases are shared with TRBD2. V was clipped by 4 bases and J by 6 bases; unmatched bases: 18. This CDR3 region has 18 residues. CDR3 loop: CASSSVRGVRSWGNEQFF. The CDR3 DNA is TGTGCCAGCAGTTCGGTCCGGGGGGTCCGAAGTTGGGGCAATGAGCAGTTCTTC.

There are a few counts of this clonotype. The V gene is TRBV18, the J gene TRBJ2-7; D tentatively reads TRBD1 or TRBD2 (5 bases each). Germline CDR1 is KGHSH and CDR2 is LQKENI. Trimming cost V 0 bases and J 6 bases, with 12 bases left between them. The CDR3 length is 14 residues. The CDR3 sequence: CASSPPAGAVEQYF. CDR3 bases: TGTGCCAGCTCACCACCAGCCGGGGCTGTCGAGCAGTACTTC.

This clonotype was recorded a few times. This chain links TRBV20-1 with TRBJ2-5; a possible D gene is TRBD1 (7 bases). V dropped 6 bases and J dropped 2 bases, with 13 bases sitting between them. Germline values: CDR1 DFQATT, CDR2 SNEGSKA (reference sequence). The CDR3 is made up of 13 amino acids. The CDR3 DNA is TGCAGTGCGGGAGGACAGGTACAAGAGACCCAGTACTTC. This translates into CSAGGQVQETQYF.

This clonotype has more than one count but fewer than ten. The rearrangement uses TRBV30 and TRBJ1-6; D is unresolved. In germline, CDR1 is GTSNPN, CDR2 SVGIG (reference sequence). This CDR3 comprises 11 residues. V was cut by 2 bases and J by 9 bases, with 5 bases left in between. CDR3 coding DNA: TGTGCCTGGAGTTCGAGTTCACCCCTCCACTTT. It specifies CAWSSSSPLHF.

This clonotype occurred a few times. As DNA, the CDR3 is TGTGCCAGCAGCTTAAATGGGCTAGCGGGCTCTCTGAATGAGCAGTTCTTC. Translation gives CASSLNGLAGSLNEQFF. The chain carries TRBV7-7 and TRBJ2-1, with TRBD2 matching 8 bases. V lost 2 bases to trimming and J lost 7 bases; unmatched junction nucleotides: 13. The germline V gene encodes CDR1 SSHAT and CDR2 FNYEAQ (reference sequence). The CDR3 has 17 amino acids.

Here the CDR3 reads CASSIVGSTDTQYF. Here the CDR3 DNA reads TGCGCCAGCAGCATCGTAGGAAGCACAGATACGCAGTATTTT. The chain combines TRBV5-1 with TRBJ2-3; D is undetermined. CDR1 is SGHRS and CDR2 is YFSETQ in the germline V gene. Between the trimmed V and J ends, which lost 4 bases and 0 bases, there was a span of 9 bases. This CDR3 is 14 amino acids long.

This chain joins TRBV5-1 and TRBJ2-7; 7 bases fit TRBD1. The V segment lost 4 bases and the J segment 5 bases; nucleotides outside the gene matches: 6. Germline V gene lookup returns CDR1 SGHRS and CDR2 YFSETQ. The CDR3 runs 13 residues. This CDR3 reads CASSVGQFNEQYF. The CDR3 bases are TGCGCCAGCAGCGTGGGACAGTTCAACGAGCAGTACTTC.

The genes are TRBV25-1 and TRBJ2-1, with a tentative D call TRBD2 (6 bases). V was pared by 6 bases and J by 7 bases, with 19 bases between. Germline values: CDR1 MGHDK, CDR2 SYGVNS. The CDR3 contains 15 residues. CDR3 protein: CASRAHEGGGNEQFF. CDR3 coding DNA: TGTGCCAGCAGGGCCCACGAGGGAGGCGGGAATGAGCAGTTCTTC. Looking up the rest from reference TRBV25-1 and TRBJ2-1 gives the full variable domain: EADIYQTPRYLVIGTGKKITLECSQTMGHDKMYWYQQDPGMELHLIHYSYGVNSTEKGDLSSESTVSRIRTEHFPLTLESARPSHTSQYLCASRAHEGGGNEQFFGPGTRLTVL.

A few counts support this clonotype. The chain recombines TRBV24-1 with TRBJ2-2, with no clear D. Per the germline V gene, CDR1 is KGHDR and CDR2 is SFDVKD. This CDR3 spans 14 amino acids. V shed 4 bases and J shed 4 bases, with 9 bases lying between them. DNA for the CDR3: TGTGCCACCAGTGACCGAGAGACCACCGGGGAGCTGTTTTTT. Translation gives CATSDRETTGELFF.

This clonotype has just one count. The rearrangement links TRBV7-8 to TRBJ2-1, with a tentative D call TRBD1 (5 bases). The CDR3 length is 16 residues. Trimming shortened V by 0 bases and J by 6 bases, and 15 bases separated the two germline ends. Germline assignment: CDR1 SGHVS and CDR2 FQNEAQ. CDR3 in amino acids: CASSLARWGPLNEQFF. The CDR3 DNA follows: TGTGCCAGCAGCTTAGCGCGCTGGGGCCCTCTCAATGAGCAGTTCTTC. The full variable domain, rest sourced from reference TRBV7-8 and TRBJ2-1, is GAGVSQSPRYKVAKRGQDVALRCDPISGHVSLFWYQQALGQGPEFLTYFQNEAQLDKSGLPSDRFFAERPEGSVSTLKIQRTQQEDSAVYLCASSLARWGPLNEQFFGPGTRLTVL.

This clonotype was seen a handful of times. The V call is TRBV9, the J call TRBJ2-4; the D gene is possibly TRBD2 (6 bases). Germline V gives CDR1 SGDLS, CDR2 YYNGEE. The CDR3 loop spans 14 amino acids. Trimming left V 1 base short and J 7 bases short, with 12 bases between. CDR3 nucleotide sequence: TGTGCCAGCAGCGTAACGGGGGAGAGGAACATTCAGTACTTC. Its translation is CASSVTGERNIQYF.

The DNA for the CDR3 is TGTGCCATACAGGCAGTTAGAGAGAACTATGGCTACACCTTC. The encoded protein is CAIQAVRENYGYTF. This chain connects TRBV7-8 to TRBJ1-2; the D gene is possibly TRBD1 (5 bases). The germline V gene encodes CDR1 SGHVS and CDR2 FQNEAQ. There are 14 residues in the CDR3. The ends were cut back, 10 bases at V and 2 bases at J, with 17 bases in the middle.

The chain is built from TRBV7-8 and TRBJ2-4; the D is unclear. Trimming stripped 5 bases from V and 1 base from J, with 18 bases between. The CDR3 is 17 amino acids. The germline V gene has CDR1 SGHVS and CDR2 FQNEAQ. The CDR3 region is CASSPQRRPGAKNIQYF. The CDR3 bases are TGTGCCAGCAGCCCTCAGAGGCGGCCTGGGGCCAAAAACATTCAGTACTTC.

This chain joins TRBV2 and TRBJ2-3; D possibly corresponds to TRBD1 (6 bases). CDR3 length equals 16 residues. Germline CDR1 and CDR2: SNHLY and FYNNEI. Trimming cost V 2 bases and J 4 bases, with 16 bases left between them. CDR3 DNA: TGTGCCAGCAGTGAAACTCTGGGGGCCGGTGCAGATACGCAGTATTTT. Translating it yields CASSETLGAGADTQYF.

The genes are TRBV29-1 and TRBJ2-5; TRBD2 is a possible D gene (6 bases). V was cut by 4 bases and J by 3 bases, with 12 bases left in between. CDR1 and CDR2 (germline): SQVTM, ANQGSEA. The CDR3 runs 13 residues. This CDR3 reads CSVGGVDKETQYF. In nucleotides, the CDR3 is TGCAGCGTTGGGGGGGTGGATAAAGAGACCCAGTACTTC. The variable domain in full, with the rest retrieved from reference TRBV29-1 and TRBJ2-5, is SAVISQKPSRDICQRGTSLTIQCQVDSQVTMMFWYRQQPGQSLTLIATANQGSEATYESGFVIDKFPISRPNLTFSTLTVSNMSPEDSSIYLCSVGGVDKETQYFGPGTRLLVL.

This chain links TRBV5-1 with TRBJ2-4, with 12 bases identical to TRBD1. J was trimmed by 8 bases and V by 4 bases; bases with no gene match: 10. The germline V gene has CDR1 SGHRS and CDR2 YFSETQ. This CDR3 has 16 residues. CDR3 residues: CASSGGDRGPADIQYF. The CDR3 DNA reads TGCGCCAGCAGCGGGGGGGACAGGGGGCCGGCGGACATTCAGTACTTC.

This clonotype was seen only a few times. The chain is built from TRBV5-1 and TRBJ1-1; unclear D gene. This CDR3 has 18 residues. V lost 1 base and J lost 0, with 19 bases in between. CDR1 SGHRS and CDR2 YFSETQ come from the germline V gene. The CDR3 loop reads CASSLNVISGGLNTEAFF. CDR3 nucleotides: TGCGCCAGCAGCTTGAACGTAATCAGCGGAGGTTTGAACACTGAAGCTTTCTTT.

The chain combines TRBV20-1 with TRBJ2-6, with D possibly TRBD2 on 6 matching bases. The germline CDR1 and CDR2 sequences are DFQATT and SNEGSKA (reference sequence). The germline V and J ends were trimmed by 6 bases and 2 bases, with 11 bases remaining between them. This CDR3 is built from 14 residues. Written as DNA, the CDR3 is TGCAGTGCCCCGGGAGTGCCTGGGGCCAACGTCCTGACTTTC. This gives the protein CSAPGVPGANVLTF.

There are many counts of this clonotype. The genes are TRBV13 and TRBJ2-7; D is possibly TRBD1 (6 bases). The CDR3 totals 13 residues. The germline V and J ends were trimmed by 8 bases and 0 bases, with 11 bases remaining between them. Per germline, CDR1 PRHDT and CDR2 FYEKMQ (reference sequence). CDR3 nucleotides: TGTGCCAGCGGGCAGGGGACCTCCTACGAGCAGTACTTC. As protein: CASGQGTSYEQYF.

This clonotype is a singleton in its sample. The chain combines TRBV7-9 with TRBJ2-3; TRBD2 agrees at 7 bases. The CDR3 is 17 residues long. The germline gives CDR1 SEHNR, CDR2 FQNEAQ (reference sequence). With 2 bases clipped from V and 0 bases from J, the junction kept 8 bases outside the gene matches. CDR3 amino acids: CASSLSPTRESTDTQYF. The CDR3 DNA reads as TGTGCCAGCAGCTTAAGCCCGACGCGGGAGAGCACAGATACGCAGTATTTT.

This clonotype appeared a few times. This chain uses TRBV27 with TRBJ2-7, with D possibly matching TRBD2 (6 bases). The CDR3 spans 16 residues. Germline CDR1 MNHEY, CDR2 SMNVEV (reference sequence). The V gene lost 4 bases and the J gene lost 4 bases, with 20 bases spanning the gap. Here the CDR3 reads CASSSILGGLKYEQYF. The CDR3 region has the DNA TGTGCCAGCAGTTCTATTTTGGGGGGACTGAAGTACGAGCAGTACTTC.

This clonotype was counted at least ten times. The chain joins TRBV29-1 to TRBJ2-7; TRBD2 matches at 14 bases. Germline V gives CDR1 SQVTM, CDR2 ANQGSEA. J gave up 2 bases and V 3 bases, and 9 bases lay outside the gene matches. CDR3 length: 17 amino acids. CDR3: CSVDSGTSGSSTYEQYF. The CDR3 DNA reads as TGCAGCGTTGACTCCGGGACTAGCGGGAGTTCTACCTACGAGCAGTACTTC.

In this sample, this clonotype turned up a few times. The chain joins TRBV11-2 to TRBJ2-5; maybe TRBD1 (6 bases). The V gene lost 1 base and the J gene lost 5 bases, with 26 bases spanning the gap. The CDR3 has 19 residues. Germline CDR1 is SGHAT and CDR2 is FQNNGV. CDR3 DNA sequence: TGTGCCAGCAGCTTAGGGTATATCGTGTGGGCGGTAGGGGGTGAGACCCAGTACTTC. Amino acids: CASSLGYIVWAVGGETQYF.

The chain employs TRBV20-1 and TRBJ2-1; TRBD2 matches at 7 bases. The CDR3 covers 16 residues. Trimming took 1 base from V and 0 from J; bases not matched to a gene: 6. Germline V gene sequence: CDR1 DFQATT, CDR2 SNEGSKA (reference sequence). The CDR3 bases are TGCAGTGCTAGAGGGGGGGACTACTCCTCCTACAATGAGCAGTTCTTC. This codes for CSARGGDYSSYNEQFF.

The chain joins TRBV5-5 to TRBJ2-2, with 7 positions matching TRBD1. Germline V lookup: CDR1 SGHKS, CDR2 YYEKEE (reference sequence). J was trimmed by 5 bases and V by 1 base; bases with no gene match: 2. CDR3 length: 14 residues. CDR3 bases: TGTGCCAGCAGCTTGAACAGGGGAACCGGGGAGCTGTTTTTT. Translated, it gives CASSLNRGTGELFF.

The chain uses TRBV4-1 and TRBJ2-3, with 9 bases lining up with TRBD2. The V segment lost 4 bases and the J segment 6 bases; nucleotides outside the gene matches: 11. The CDR3 sequence is 16 residues long. Germline values: CDR1 MGHRA, CDR2 YSYEKL. CDR3: CASSPPTSGLRDTQYF. The CDR3 DNA sequence: TGCGCCAGCAGCCCTCCGACTAGCGGTCTTCGGGATACGCAGTATTTT.

The V and J genes are TRBV12-3 or TRBV12-4 and TRBJ1-1; D unclear. The CDR3 covers 14 residues. With 3 bases removed from V and 3 bases from J, the gap between germline ends came to 11 bases. The CDR3 sequence: CASSLSDRYTEAFF. The DNA for the CDR3 is TGTGCCAGCAGTTTGTCCGATCGATACACTGAAGCTTTCTTT.